These T cell receptor beta chains were read from a single sample in a study of CD8 T cells in Susac syndrome. In TCRdb, the immunoSEQ multiplex PCR reads were re-called with MiXCR into one record per CDR3 protein. The table includes fewer than 250,000 distinct CDR3 sequences, 80% to 95% detected once. Sequencing input: CD8+ T cells from PBMCs. These receptors originate from a human donor with multiple sclerosis. CDR3s include the opening cysteine and the closing phenylalanine or tryptophan. A D gene is named only where the DNA matches it firmly. Part of the rows lack a size; the others show once, few, many or a class for expanded clones.

clone_size,j_call,cdr3_length,d_call,v_call,cdr3_nt,cdr3_aa
-,TRBJ1-1,13,-,TRBV6-5,TGTGCCAGCAGTTCGGACTTGAACACTGAAGCTTTCTTT,CASSSDLNTEAFF
-,TRBJ2-1,15,-,TRBV4-1,TGCGCCAGCAGCCAAGTACCATCTAGCGAAGAATGGCAGTTCTTC,CASSQVPSSEEWQFF
-,TRBJ2-3,14,TRBD2,TRBV11-2,TGTGCCAGCAGCTTAAAGGTAGCGGGGGGCACGCAGTATTTT,CASSLKVAGGTQYF
-,TRBJ1-1,17,TRBD1,TRBV5-1,TGCGCCAGCAGCTGGGTCTCAGGGGGCCGAATGAACACTGAAGCTTTCTTT,CASSWVSGGRMNTEAFF
-,TRBJ2-1,15,-,TRBV19,TGTGCCAGTAGTATCGTCCAGAGCTCCTACAATGAGCAGTTCTTC,CASSIVQSSYNEQFF
-,TRBJ2-3,13,-,TRBV29-1,TGCAGCGTCGACCTAGGGGGTACAGATACGCAGTATTTT,CSVDLGGTDTQYF
-,TRBJ2-5,12,-,TRBV5-6,TGTGCCAGCAGCGCGGCGGAAGAGACCCAGTACTTC,CASSAAEETQYF
-,TRBJ1-1,17,-,TRBV6-5,TGTGCCAGCAGTTACTCCCTGGGGGCGAACCGGAACACTGAAGCTTTCTTT,CASSYSLGANRNTEAFF
-,TRBJ1-1,17,TRBD1,TRBV4-2,TGTGCCAGCAGCCAGACCCTGAGGGACAGGTGGAACACTGAAGCTTTCTTT,CASSQTLRDRWNTEAFF
-,TRBJ1-5,13,-,TRBV27,TGTGCCAGCAGTTTACATAGCAATCAGCCCCAGCATTTT,CASSLHSNQPQHF
once,TRBJ2-2,11,-,TRBV24-1,TGTGCCACCCGGGGTACCGGGGAGCTGTTTTTT,CATRGTGELFF
-,TRBJ2-5,14,-,TRBV5-6,TGTGCCAGCAGCCTGGCAGGGGGGACAGAGACCCAGTACTTC,CASSLAGGTETQYF
-,TRBJ1-5,14,-,TRBV18,TGTGCCAGCTCAGTAGGAAGGTACAATCAGCCCCAGCATTTT,CASSVGRYNQPQHF
-,TRBJ2-5,13,-,TRBV12-3/TRBV12-4,TGTGCCAGCACCCCTGAAGCGGCAGAGACCCAGTACTTC,CASTPEAAETQYF
once,TRBJ2-5,16,-,TRBV20-1,TGCAGTGCTAGAGATTGGTCGGCTCCGGGGCAAGAGACCCAGTACTTC,CSARDWSAPGQETQYF
-,TRBJ2-5,17,-,TRBV11-1,TGTGCCAGCAGCCCCCACTACGGGTTCCCCGGGGGAGAGACCCAGTACTTC,CASSPHYGFPGGETQYF
-,TRBJ1-1,13,-,TRBV7-9,TGTGCCAGCAGCCCACAGGAAGACACTGAAGCTTTCTTT,CASSPQEDTEAFF
-,TRBJ2-2,15,TRBD2,TRBV2,TGTGCCAGCCATGTGGGACTAGCGGGAGCCGGGGAGCTGTTTTTT,CASHVGLAGAGELFF
-,TRBJ2-2,18,-,TRBV5-1,TGCGCCAGCAGCTTGGTTGGACAACTGAGCCCGAACACCGGGGAGCTGTTTTTT,CASSLVGQLSPNTGELFF
-,TRBJ1-1,11,-,TRBV6-1,TGTGCCAGCAGCCCCCCGGCTGAAGCTTTCTTT,CASSPPAEAFF
-,TRBJ2-7,13,-,TRBV5-6,TGTGCCAGCGGTTCCGGGTCGCCCTACGAGCAGTACTTC,CASGSGSPYEQYF
-,TRBJ2-1,15,-,TRBV19,TGTGCCACCGGAATATGGGGGAGCTCCTACAATGAGCAGTTCTTC,CATGIWGSSYNEQFF
many,TRBJ2-5,14,TRBD2,TRBV7-8,TGTGCCAGCAGCTTGTACATAGCGGGAGAGACCCAGTACTTC,CASSLYIAGETQYF